This is a list of T cell receptor beta chains from one sample in a study of blood T cell repertoires in COVID-19. The table came from immunoSEQ multiplex PCR; TCRdb's copy has only in-frame clones and leaves some out. The repertoire holds roughly 140,000 clones, with about 86% as singletons. Input material: peripheral blood. The receptors shown here come from an older man with acute or convalescent COVID-19. CDR3s include the opening cysteine and the closing phenylalanine or tryptophan. Fields, in order: D gene, clone size, J gene, V gene, CDR3 DNA, CDR3 protein. D genes are given only for firm matches. Only part of the rows carry a size: once, few, many, or a class if the clone is expanded.

>-|many|TRBJ2-7|TRBV28
TGTGCCAGCAGTTTAATAGGGGGTGACCTCTACGAGCAGTACTTC
CASSLIGGDLYEQYF
>TRBD1|-|TRBJ1-2|TRBV28
TGTGCCAGCAGACCTACAGGGGGACCCACTAACTATGGCTACACCTTC
CASRPTGGPTNYGYTF
>TRBD1|-|TRBJ1-3|TRBV7-2
TGTGCCAGCAGCTTAGGAAGACAGGGGCGGCGAAACACCATATATTTT
CASSLGRQGRRNTIYF
>-|-|TRBJ2-1|TRBV15
TGTGCCACCAGCCGGGAGAATGAGCAGTTCTTC
CATSRENEQFF
>-|-|TRBJ1-1|TRBV7-3
TGTGCCAGCAGCTTAGACACTAACACTGAAGCTTTCTTT
CASSLDTNTEAFF
>TRBD1|-|TRBJ2-7|TRBV5-5
TGTGCCAGTCTGGCCGGCAGGGGGCTCAACGAGCAGTACTTC
CASLAGRGLNEQYF
>TRBD1|-|TRBJ1-2|TRBV5-1
TGCGCCAGCAGCTCAGGACAGGCTCCTAACTATGGCTACACCTTC
CASSSGQAPNYGYTF
>TRBD1|-|TRBJ2-2|TRBV10-3
TGTGCCATCAGTCAGACAGGGGGGATTACCGGGGAGCTGTTTTTT
CAISQTGGITGELFF
>-|-|TRBJ1-5|TRBV28
TGTGCCAGCAGTTTGAGGGGGTATCAGCCCCAGCATTTT
CASSLRGYQPQHF
>-|-|TRBJ2-5|TRBV5-1
TGCGCCAGCAGCTTGGGAGGCGGGGAGACCCAGTACTTC
CASSLGGGETQYF